This T cell receptor (beta chain) originates from a study of vaccination and CD4 T cells after COVID-19. The treatment was: roughly 11-day PBMC culture with coronavirus spike peptide pools or control peptides (ViraFEST assay). Concerning this clonotype itself: Its antigen remains unidentified.

With the Oncomine TCR Beta short-read assay, DNA from cultured CD4+ T cells was sequenced. MiXCR was run by TCRdb on the PCR reads, yielding one entry per CDR3 protein. Of around 20,000 distinct CDR3 sequences in the sample, about 39% were seen once. The clonotype was recovered from a human donor who had recovered from COVID-19. Sample: CD4+ T cells from blood, cultured in vitro, taken before SARS-CoV-2 vaccination.

The CDR3 DNA reads as TGTGCCACCAGCAGAGAGGCGGGTGAGGCCCAAGAGACCCAGTACTTC. It specifies CATSREAGEAQETQYF. The chain carries TRBV15 and TRBJ2-5, with D perhaps matching TRBD2 (5 bases). Germline-derived CDR1 and CDR2 are LNHNV and YYDKDF (reference sequence). Trimming left V 0 bases short and J 1 base short, with 12 bases between. CDR3 length equals 16 residues.